This T cell receptor beta chain came from a study of monozygotic twins with cystic fibrosis. As for the study in general: With about 15 PCR cycles, barcoded libraries came from around 2.9 micrograms of fragmented DNA. Regarding the study as a whole: Unrelated CF individuals shared fewer identical clonotypes than monozygotic CF twins.

In the case of this clone: Its antigen is not known.

Assay used: immunoSEQ multiplex PCR; TCRdb lists only in-frame clones, some missing. The sample has fewer than 30,000 clones, about 85% seen once. Trimming shortened V by 3 bases and J by 1 base, and 9 bases separated the two germline ends. Germline CDR1 is KGHSH and CDR2 is LQKENI. The CDR3 has 14 amino acids. The sequence came from a girl aged 2-15 years with cystic fibrosis. Material: blood. The chain is built from TRBV18 and TRBJ1-1; D uncertain. The CDR3 protein is CASSPNGPNTEAFF. In DNA, the CDR3 is TGTGCCAGCTCACCGAACGGACCGAACACTGAAGCTTTCTTT. Full variable domain (remainder filled in from reference TRBV18 and TRBJ1-1): NAGVMQNPRHLVRRRGQEARLRCSPMKGHSHVYWYRQLPEEGLKFMVYLQKENIIDESGMPKERFSAEFPKEGPSILRIQQVVRGDSAAYFCASSPNGPNTEAFFGQGTRLTVV.